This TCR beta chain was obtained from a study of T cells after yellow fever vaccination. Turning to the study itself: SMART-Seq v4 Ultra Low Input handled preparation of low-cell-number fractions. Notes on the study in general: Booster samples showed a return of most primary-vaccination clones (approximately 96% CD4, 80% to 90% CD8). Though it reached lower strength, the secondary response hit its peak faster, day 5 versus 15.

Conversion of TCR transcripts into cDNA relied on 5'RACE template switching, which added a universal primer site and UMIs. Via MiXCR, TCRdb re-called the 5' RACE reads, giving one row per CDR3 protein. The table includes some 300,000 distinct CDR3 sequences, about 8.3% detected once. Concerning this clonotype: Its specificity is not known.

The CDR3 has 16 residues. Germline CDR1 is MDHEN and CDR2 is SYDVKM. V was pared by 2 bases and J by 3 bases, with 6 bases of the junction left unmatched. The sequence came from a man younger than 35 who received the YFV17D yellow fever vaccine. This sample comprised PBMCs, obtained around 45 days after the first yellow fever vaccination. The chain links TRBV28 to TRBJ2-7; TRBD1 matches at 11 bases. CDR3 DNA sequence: TGTGCCAGCAGTTTAGGCTCCGGGACAGGGGGCTACGAGCAGTACTTC. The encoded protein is CASSLGSGTGGYEQYF.